This T cell receptor (beta chain) was found in a study of OX40 agonist ivuxolimab in advanced cancers. This CDR3 contains 14 residues. Trimming removed 6 bases from V and 4 bases from J; junction bases left unmatched: 5. Germline assignment: CDR1 ENHRY and CDR2 SYGVKD. Data came from immunoSEQ multiplex PCR; TCRdb stores just in-frame clones and leaves some out. There are 80,000 to 100,000 clones in the sample; 80% to 90% occur only once, and roughly 0.84% lies in the top ten. Findings and limits, study-wide: Clonal expansion from baseline to week 6 occurred in both CD4+ and CD8+ T cells. On average, CD8+ T cells had more expanded clones than CD4+. Low levels of normalized T-cell clonal expansion also appeared in some nonresponders.

In its sample, this clone is medium-sized. Its antigen is undetermined. In the same sample, other DNA sequences code for this CDR3. The specimen was CD4+ or CD8+ T cells sorted from blood, collected in a trial of the OX40 agonist ivuxolimab. The chain employs TRBV10-3 and TRBJ2-2; TRBD1 agrees at 7 bases. This receptor was obtained from an adult with an advanced solid tumor such as melanoma, head and neck, liver or kidney cancer. Here the CDR3 DNA reads TGTGCCATCAGAGACAGGGAGCCCACCGGGGAGCTGTTTTTT. This sequence encodes CAIRDREPTGELFF.